The 10 T cell receptor beta chains below come from one sample, sequenced in a study of T cells in women clearing cervical HPV infection. The table came from immunoSEQ multiplex PCR; TCRdb's copy has only in-frame clones and leaves some out. The table lists tens of thousands of clones. The sample comprised blood buffy coat. These receptors originate from a woman between 18 and 75 years old with a cervical HPV16 infection that either progressed to CIN3+ or cleared (not recorded which).

In regard to this clone: The missing CDR3 end, 3 residues past where the read stops, is filled in from the germline J gene. The rearrangement uses TRBV20-1 and TRBJ2-5, with D possibly matching TRBD1 (6 bases). From germline, CDR1 is DFQATT and CDR2 SNEGSKA (reference sequence). The CDR3 spans 13 residues. V gave up 5 bases and J gave up 4 bases, with 14 bases separating them. The CDR3 protein is CSALHREGETQYF. The CDR3 bases that were read are TGCAGTGCTCTCCACAGGGAAGGAGAGACC.

About this clone: The read finishes 3 residues shy of the CDR3 end, and the germline J gene is used to complete it. This chain joins TRBV19 and TRBJ1-2; no definite D call. Germline V gives CDR1 LNHDA, CDR2 SQIVND (reference sequence). The V gene lost 5 bases and the J gene lost 2 bases, with 9 bases spanning the gap. CDR3 length equals 13 residues. The part of the CDR3 DNA that was read is TGTGCCAGTAGTCGATTCAGAAACTATGGC. Residues: CASSRFRNYG. The whole CDR3 is CASSRFRNYGYTF. Filled out from reference TRBV19 and TRBJ1-2, the complete variable domain reads DGGITQSPKYLFRKEGQNVTLSCEQNLNHDAMYWYRQDPGQGLRLIYYSQIVNDFQKGDIAEGYSVSREKKESFPLTVTSAQKNPTAFYLCASSRFRNYGYTFGSGTRLTVV.

As concerns this clone: The read is 3 residues too short to cover the CDR3 end, so that end is filled in from the germline J gene. The gene calls are TRBV30 and TRBJ2-3; weak D call: TRBD1 (6 bases). Per germline, CDR1 GTSNPN and CDR2 SVGIG (reference sequence). CDR3 size: 14 residues. The CDR3 bases that were read are TGTGCCTCCCCGGGACGGAATAAGGGGGAGACG. This translates into CASPGRNKGET. The entire CDR3 sequence reads CASPGRNKGETQYF.

Comment on this clone: The read halts 3 residues ahead of the CDR3 end, with the missing end drawn from the germline J gene. J is TRBJ1-2 and V is TRBV5-1; D not resolved. V gave up 2 bases and J gave up 4 bases, with 12 bases separating them. The CDR3 has 14 residues. The germline V gene has CDR1 SGHRS and CDR2 YFSETQ. CDR3 amino acids: CASSLMPGGYGYTF. The part of the CDR3 DNA that was read is TGCGCCAGCAGCTTAATGCCAGGAGGCTATGGC.

As for this clone: The CDR3 end is not reached by the read, which stops 3 residues before it; the germline J gene fills it in. The gene calls are TRBV7-2 and TRBJ2-1; no clear D. Trimming removed 2 bases from V and 8 bases from J, with 16 bases in between. The germline CDR1 and CDR2 sequences are SGHTA and FQGNSA. The CDR3 spans 15 residues. The CDR3 bases that were read are TGTGCCAGCAGCTTAACCAGCGCGCGGCCTGATGAG. It yields the protein CASSLTSARPDE. The whole CDR3 protein is CASSLTSARPDEQFF.

As regards this clone: The read ends 3 residues early relative to the CDR3; the germline J gene fills the gap. The chain joins TRBV6-1 to TRBJ2-3; D is perhaps TRBD1 (6 bases). CDR1 and CDR2 from the germline V gene are MNHNS and SASEGT. This CDR3 comprises 16 residues. The DNA read from the CDR3 is TGTGCCAGCAGTGAAGCGGCAGGGGCCCACAATCAGCCG. It translates to CASSEAAGAHNQP. The whole CDR3 protein is CASSEAAGAHNQPQYF.

On this clone itself: The missing CDR3 end, 3 residues past where the read stops, is filled in from the germline J gene. J is TRBJ1-1 and V is TRBV18; no reliable D call. Trimming stripped 3 bases from V and 0 bases from J, with 14 bases between. CDR1 and CDR2 (germline): KGHSH, LQKENI. The CDR3 is 16 amino acids. The CDR3 sequence: CASSPRQEGMNTEAFF. CDR3 DNA, as far as it was read: TGTGCCAGCTCACCGAGACAAGAAGGCATGAACACTGAA. Complete variable domain (other parts from reference TRBV18 and TRBJ1-1): NAGVMQNPRHLVRRRGQEARLRCSPMKGHSHVYWYRQLPEEGLKFMVYLQKENIIDESGMPKERFSAEFPKEGPSILRIQQVVRGDSAAYFCASSPRQEGMNTEAFFGQGTRLTVV.

Worth noting for this clone: The CDR3 end lies 3 residues beyond the end of the read and is filled in from the germline J gene. V is TRBV5-4 and J is TRBJ1-3; TRBD1 matches 7 bases. Germline CDR1 and CDR2: SGHNT and YYREEE (reference sequence). The J segment lost 4 bases and the V segment lost 5 bases, leaving 6 bases of the junction unmatched. This CDR3 comprises 14 residues. The CDR3 sequence: CASREGTAGNTIYF. The CDR3 bases that were read are TGTGCCAGCAGAGAAGGGACAGCCGGAAACACC.

As regards this clone: The DNA ends 3 residues before the CDR3 does, and the rest of the CDR3 is filled in from the germline J gene. V is TRBV18 and J is TRBJ2-1; D is unresolved. Between the trimmed V and J ends, which lost 2 bases and 1 base, there was a span of 12 bases. CDR3 size: 16 residues. In germline, CDR1 is KGHSH, CDR2 LQKENI. Partial CDR3 DNA: TGTGCCAGCTCACCATCGGCAGGCCAATCCTACAATGAG. Amino acids: CASSPSAGQSYNE. The CDR3 in full is CASSPSAGQSYNEQFF.

In regard to this clone: The read ends 3 residues before the CDR3 terminus; that terminus is restored from the germline J gene. The chain is built from TRBV20-1 and TRBJ2-1; 9 nucleotides align to TRBD1. Germline V lookup: CDR1 DFQATT, CDR2 SNEGSKA (reference sequence). There are 14 residues in the CDR3. The trim removed 3 bases at V and 5 bases at J, leaving 5 bases unmatched. Incomplete CDR3 DNA: TGCAGTGCTAGGGTGGGACAGGGAGACAATGAG. Translated: CSARVGQGDNE. The whole CDR3 is CSARVGQGDNEQFF.